The table lists the clone carrying this TCR beta chain with a few counts. Antigen: not known. The data were taken from a study of early T cells in non-severe SARS-CoV-2 infection. Study-level information: Chains stayed unpaired after sequencing of bulk RNA from unsorted whole blood. Findings of the study overall: Matching against VDJdb likely underestimated virus-specific expansions, favoring anti-spike CD8.

Trimming shortened V by 7 bases and J by 9 bases, and 16 bases separated the two germline ends. Germline V gives CDR1 SNHLY, CDR2 FYNNEI. The CDR3 is made up of 13 amino acids. Via MiXCR, TCRdb re-called the 5' RACE reads, giving one row per CDR3 protein. The table records about 100,000 distinct CDR3 sequences, 9.5% to 13% of them present only once. Material for sequencing was whole blood. The chain couples TRBV2 to TRBJ2-4, with D perhaps TRBD1 or TRBD2 (6 bases each). The source is an adult who was a healthcare worker with PCR-confirmed SARS-CoV-2 infection or an uninfected control (not recorded which). The CDR3 nucleotides read TGTGCCAGCATCGAGGGGGGTATGAGCATTCAGTACTTC. Protein: CASIEGGMSIQYF.